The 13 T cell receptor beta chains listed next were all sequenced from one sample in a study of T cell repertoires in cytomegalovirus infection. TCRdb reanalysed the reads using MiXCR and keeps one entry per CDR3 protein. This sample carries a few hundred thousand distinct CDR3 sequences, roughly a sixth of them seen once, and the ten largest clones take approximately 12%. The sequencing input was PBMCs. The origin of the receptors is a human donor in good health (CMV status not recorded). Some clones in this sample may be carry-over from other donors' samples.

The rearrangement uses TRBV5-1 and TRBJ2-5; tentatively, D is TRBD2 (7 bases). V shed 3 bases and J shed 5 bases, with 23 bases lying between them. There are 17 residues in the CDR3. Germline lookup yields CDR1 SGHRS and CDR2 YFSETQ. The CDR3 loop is CASSWGVTGAGGETQYF. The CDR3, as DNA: TGCGCCAGCAGCTGGGGCGTGACGGGGGCCGGGGGGGAGACCCAGTACTTC.

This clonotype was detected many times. The chain's CDR3 is CASSLGPPRKGLREKLFF. CDR3 nucleotide sequence: TGTGCCAGCAGCTTAGGCCCCCCCCGAAAGGGATTACGGGAAAAACTGTTTTTT. The gene calls are TRBV11-3 and TRBJ1-4; D gene unclear. Germline CDR1 and CDR2: SGHNT and YENEEA. CDR3 length: 18 amino acids. The V and J ends lost 1 base and 8 bases respectively, with 23 bases between them.

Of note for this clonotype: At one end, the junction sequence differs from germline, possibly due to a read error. The CDR3 reads CASSRNRGLDF. The CDR3 nucleotides read TGTGCCAGCAGCCGAAACCGGGGCCTGGACTTC. The chain combines TRBV5-6 with TRBJ2-7; tentatively, D is TRBD1 or TRBD2 (5 bases each). The CDR3 consists of 11 residues. Germline CDR1 SGHDT, CDR2 YYEEEE.

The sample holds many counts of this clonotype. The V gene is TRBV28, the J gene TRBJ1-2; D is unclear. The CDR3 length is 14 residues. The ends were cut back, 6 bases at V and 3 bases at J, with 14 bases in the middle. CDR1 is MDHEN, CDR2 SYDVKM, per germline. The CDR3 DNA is TGTGCCAGCAGGCGGGCGGGGTACGACTATGGCTACACCTTC. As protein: CASRRAGYDYGYTF.

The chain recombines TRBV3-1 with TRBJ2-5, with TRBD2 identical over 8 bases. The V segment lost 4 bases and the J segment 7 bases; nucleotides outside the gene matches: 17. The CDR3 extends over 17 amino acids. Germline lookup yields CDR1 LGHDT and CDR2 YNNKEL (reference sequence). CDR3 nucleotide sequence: TGTGCCAGCAGCCCCTCATTGTATAGCGGGGCCCGAGGGACCCAGTACTTC. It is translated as CASSPSLYSGARGTQYF.

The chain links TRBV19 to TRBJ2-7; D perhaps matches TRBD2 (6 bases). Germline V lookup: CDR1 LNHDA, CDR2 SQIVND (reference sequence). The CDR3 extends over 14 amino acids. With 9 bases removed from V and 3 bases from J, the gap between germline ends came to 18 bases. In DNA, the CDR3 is TGTGCCAGCTCGAAGGAGGGTCGCTACTACGAGCAGTACTTC. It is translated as CASSKEGRYYEQYF.

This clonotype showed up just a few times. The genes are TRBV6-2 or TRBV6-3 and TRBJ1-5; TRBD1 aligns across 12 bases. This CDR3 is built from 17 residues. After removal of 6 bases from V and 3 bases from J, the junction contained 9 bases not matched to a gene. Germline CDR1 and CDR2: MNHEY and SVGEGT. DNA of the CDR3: TGTGCCAGCAGGGCCGAGTGGGACAGGGGGCCCAATCAGCCCCAGCATTTT. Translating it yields CASRAEWDRGPNQPQHF.

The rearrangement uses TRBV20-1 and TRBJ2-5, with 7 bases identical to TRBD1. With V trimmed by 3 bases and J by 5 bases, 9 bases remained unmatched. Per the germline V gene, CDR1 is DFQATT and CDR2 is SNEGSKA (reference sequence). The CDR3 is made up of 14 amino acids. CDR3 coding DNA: TGCAGTGCTAGGGACGACAGGGTACGGGAGACCCAGTACTTC. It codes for CSARDDRVRETQYF.

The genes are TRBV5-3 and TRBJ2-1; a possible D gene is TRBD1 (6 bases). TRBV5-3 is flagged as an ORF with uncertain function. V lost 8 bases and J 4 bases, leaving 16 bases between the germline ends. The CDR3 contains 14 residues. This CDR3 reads CASSRGPLYNEQFF. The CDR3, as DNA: TGTGCCAGCAGCAGGGGACCGCTGTACAATGAGCAGTTCTTC.

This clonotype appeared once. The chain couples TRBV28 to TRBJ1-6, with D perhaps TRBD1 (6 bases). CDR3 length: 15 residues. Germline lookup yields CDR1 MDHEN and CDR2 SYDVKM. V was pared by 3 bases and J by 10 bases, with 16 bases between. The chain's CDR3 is CASSFDSGGRSPLHF. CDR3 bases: TGTGCCAGCAGTTTCGACAGCGGGGGCAGGTCACCCCTCCACTTT.

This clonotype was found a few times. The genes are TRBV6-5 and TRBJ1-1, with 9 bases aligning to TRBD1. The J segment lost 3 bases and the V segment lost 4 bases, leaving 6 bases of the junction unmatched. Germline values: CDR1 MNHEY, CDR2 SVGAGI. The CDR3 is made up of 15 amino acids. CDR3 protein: CASSLQGAGDTEAFF. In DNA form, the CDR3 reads TGTGCCAGCAGTTTACAGGGGGCAGGGGACACTGAAGCTTTCTTT.

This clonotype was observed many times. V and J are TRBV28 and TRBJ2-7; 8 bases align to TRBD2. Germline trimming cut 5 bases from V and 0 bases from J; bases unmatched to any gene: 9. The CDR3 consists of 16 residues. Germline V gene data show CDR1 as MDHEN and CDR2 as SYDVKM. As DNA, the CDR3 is TGTGCCAGCAGTCTCGCCCGGGGGGGAAACTCCTACGAGCAGTACTTC. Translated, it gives CASSLARGGNSYEQYF. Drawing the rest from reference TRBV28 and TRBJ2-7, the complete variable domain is DVKVTQSSRYLVKRTGEKVFLECVQDMDHENMFWYRQDPGLGLRLIYFSYDVKMKEKGDIPEGYSVSREKKERFSLILESASTNQTSMYLCASSLARGGNSYEQYFGPGTRLTVT.

CDR3 region: CASSQVVTTNYGYTF. Written as DNA, the CDR3 is TGCGCCAGCAGCCAAGTGGTGACAACCAACTATGGCTACACCTTC. This chain connects TRBV4-1 to TRBJ1-2; D uncertain. The CDR3 loop spans 15 amino acids. The germline gives CDR1 MGHRA, CDR2 YSYEKL. Deletions cut 1 base from V and 2 bases from J, with 11 bases between.